This T cell receptor (beta chain) is from a study of T cell clonotyping in hematopoietic cell transplantation. Trimming took 5 bases from V and 4 from J, leaving 17 bases between them. The V gene's germline CDR1 is LNHDA and CDR2 SQIVND (reference sequence). This CDR3 is 15 amino acids long. Of note for this clone: No antigen is known for it.

Samples: about 28 days before transplant, then days 30, 100 and 180 after. Sequencing used immunoSEQ multiplex PCR; TCRdb keeps in-frame clones, though not all of them. Counted here are about 8,000 clones, 94% occurring once; the ten biggest clones make up under 1.5%. Findings and limits, study-wide: Graft donor and pretransplant recipient Inverse Simpson Index values predicted broader posttransplant TCR diversity. After transplant, recipient diversity fell while pathologically expanded clonotypes grew through day 180. Cells were unsorted, so CD4 and CD8 contributions were not separated.

The rearrangement joins TRBV19 to TRBJ1-2, with D unclear. The specimen comprised peripheral blood mononuclear cells, sampled 30 days after allogeneic stem cell transplant. This receptor was obtained from a male patient over 55 who had an allogeneic stem cell transplant from an unrelated donor, so T cells may come from the graft donor. Some clones in this sample may be carry-over from other donors' samples. CDR3 in amino acids: CASSEISSYLYGYTF. The DNA for the CDR3 is TGTGCCAGTAGTGAAATCAGCTCTTACCTCTATGGCTACACCTTC.